These 19 T cell receptor beta chains share one sample of origin, sequenced in a study of preoperative IRX-2 immunotherapy in early breast cancer. The sample's treatment: preoperative locoregional IRX-2 cytokine immunotherapy. The data were produced by immunoSEQ multiplex PCR, yet TCRdb's version contains in-frame clones alone and is incomplete. Of roughly 5,300 clones listed, roughly two thirds were seen once; the top ten hold roughly 15%. Sequencing was performed on tumor tissue, taken before IRX-2 immunotherapy. These receptors came from a human donor with breast cancer.

This chain's CDR3 is CASSLAGTGGTEQYF. The CDR3 DNA reads as TGCGCCAGCAGCTTGGCCGGGACAGGGGGCACCGAGCAGTACTTC. This rearrangement joins TRBV23-1 to TRBJ2-7, with 12 bases identical to TRBD1. TRBV23-1 is filed as an ORF, its function uncertain. The CDR3 has 15 residues. Losses at the gene ends were 6 bases for V and 6 bases for J; bases not matched to a gene: 9.

The chain uses TRBV5-1 and TRBJ1-1, with D hard to call. Germline V lookup: CDR1 SGHRS, CDR2 YFSETQ. The V and J ends lost 0 bases and 1 base respectively, with 10 bases between them. This CDR3 has 15 amino acids. The CDR3 DNA follows: TGCGCCAGCAGCTTGGCCGTATCTCGGAACACTGAAGCTTTCTTT. Translated: CASSLAVSRNTEAFF.

V and J are TRBV6-8 and TRBJ2-1; 9 bases map to TRBD1. CDR1 is MNHGY and CDR2 is SAAAGT in the germline V gene. V shed 4 bases and J 4 bases; nucleotides not matched to a gene: 5. CDR3 length: 15 residues. Here the CDR3 DNA reads TGTGCCAGCAGTTTTGGGACAGGGCATTACAATGAGCAGTTCTTC. It is translated as CASSFGTGHYNEQFF.

The rearrangement joins TRBV7-1 to TRBJ2-6; no clear D. TRBV7-1 is designated an ORF whose function remains uncertain. The CDR3 is 14 amino acids. V was shortened by 4 bases and J by 4 bases, with 8 bases between the two germline ends. The CDR3 here is CASSFWSGANVLTF. CDR3 sequence (DNA): TGTGCCAGCAGCTTCTGGTCGGGGGCCAACGTCCTGACTTTC.

The chain has TRBV10-2 and TRBJ1-4; TRBD1 might be the D (5 bases). The CDR3 is 14 residues long. Germline V gene data show CDR1 as WSHSY and CDR2 as SAAADI. The V end lost 4 bases, the J end lost 5 bases, and 11 bases lay between the germline ends. The DNA of the CDR3 is TGCGCCAGCAGTGGGGAGGGGCGCAATGAAAAACTGTTTTTT. This gives the protein CASSGEGRNEKLFF.

The chain has TRBV19 and TRBJ2-3, with 8 positions matching TRBD1. Trimming at V came to 3 bases and at J to 2 bases, leaving 4 bases not matched to a gene. The germline V gene encodes CDR1 LNHDA and CDR2 SQIVND (reference sequence). The length of the CDR3 is 15 residues. CDR3: CASSMGQVITDTQYF. CDR3 nucleotides: TGTGCCAGTAGTATGGGACAGGTTATCACAGATACGCAGTATTTT.

This clone occurred a few times. This chain connects TRBV6-4 to TRBJ2-7; D gene uncertain. Germline loops: CDR1 MRHNA, CDR2 SNTAGT. This CDR3 has 11 residues. V was clipped by 5 bases and J by 3 bases, with 5 bases between them. As DNA, the CDR3 is TGTGCCAGCAGTACCAGCTACGAGCAGTACTTC. This codes for CASSTSYEQYF.

V and J are TRBV5-1 and TRBJ2-3, with TRBD2 matching over 9 bases. Per germline, CDR1 SGHRS and CDR2 YFSETQ. This CDR3 region has 19 residues. Losses at the gene ends were 0 bases for V and 4 bases for J; bases not matched to a gene: 15. The DNA for the CDR3 is TGCGCCAGCAGCTTGGGCCTTTTTGTCTTGCGGGAGGGCGCAGATACGCAGTATTTT. Translated, it gives CASSLGLFVLREGADTQYF.

CDR3 region: CASSVDSRLNEQFF. The CDR3 nucleotides read TGTGCCAGCAGTGTGGACTCCCGACTCAATGAGCAGTTCTTC. The chain couples TRBV28 to TRBJ2-1; D might be TRBD2 (5 bases). The CDR3 has 14 amino acids. The V end lost 5 bases, the J end lost 6 bases, and 14 bases lay between the germline ends. Germline lookup yields CDR1 MDHEN and CDR2 SYDVKM.

The chain recombines TRBV6-8 with TRBJ2-2, with 11 nucleotides matching TRBD1. This CDR3 is built from 16 residues. Per the germline V gene, CDR1 is MNHGY and CDR2 is SAAAGT. The V segment lost 4 bases and the J segment 5 bases; nucleotides outside the gene matches: 6. In DNA, the CDR3 is TGTGCCAGCAGTTTTTCCGGGACAGGGGGTACCGGGGAGCTGTTTTTT. As protein: CASSFSGTGGTGELFF.

This clone showed up just a few times. V usage is TRBV6-8 and J usage is TRBJ1-1; D unclear. The CDR3 has 13 amino acids. Deletions cut 4 bases from V and 8 bases from J, with 14 bases between. CDR1 is MNHGY and CDR2 is SAAAGT in the germline V gene. The CDR3 nucleotides are TGTGCCAGCAGTTTAATCGGGGTATCCGAAGCTTTCTTT. This translates into CASSLIGVSEAFF.

The chain joins TRBV25-1 to TRBJ1-1; D gene ambiguous. Germline CDR1 and CDR2: MGHDK and SYGVNS. The length of the CDR3 is 13 residues. The V gene lost 0 bases and the J gene lost 4 bases, with 6 bases spanning the gap. The chain's CDR3 is CASSEYDSTEAFF. The CDR3 DNA reads as TGTGCCAGCAGTGAATATGATAGCACTGAAGCTTTCTTT.

The CDR3 bases are TGTGCCAGCAGCCGTGGGACAGCCTACGAGCAGTACTTC. This gives the protein CASSRGTAYEQYF. The chain recombines TRBV7-2 with TRBJ2-7; TRBD1 matches 7 bases. The germline V gene encodes CDR1 SGHTA and CDR2 FQGNSA. V shed 5 bases, J shed 2 bases, and the junction held 3 bases outside the gene matches. There are 13 residues in the CDR3.

CDR3 protein: CASSLGTGPRTDTQYF. The DNA of the CDR3 is TGTGCCAGCAGCTTAGGGACAGGTCCCCGCACAGATACGCAGTATTTT. The chain combines TRBV11-3 with TRBJ2-3; 7 bases are shared with TRBD1. CDR3 length: 16 amino acids. The J segment lost 1 base and the V segment lost 1 base, leaving 5 bases of the junction unmatched. CDR1 and CDR2 from the germline V gene are SGHNT and YENEEA.

The J gene is TRBJ2-1, the V gene TRBV6-8; unclear D gene. V was clipped by 5 bases and J by 8 bases, with 10 bases between them. Germline CDR1 reads MNHGY; CDR2 reads SAAAGT. The CDR3 runs to 12 residues. The CDR3 is CASSMIPDEQFF. The CDR3 bases are TGTGCCAGCAGTATGATACCGGATGAGCAGTTCTTC.

The table lists this clone with a few counts. The gene calls are TRBV28 and TRBJ2-3, with a weak D call TRBD1 (5 bases). V was shortened by 1 base and J by 4 bases, with 6 bases between the two germline ends. This CDR3 is built from 13 residues. Germline CDR1 and CDR2: MDHEN and SYDVKM. In DNA, the CDR3 is TGTGCCAGCAGTTTATTAGGGGCAGATACGCAGTATTTT. Protein: CASSLLGADTQYF.

This clone showed up just a few times. The CDR3 protein is CASRRSDRLNTEAFF. In nucleotides, the CDR3 is TGTGCCAGTCGGCGGTCGGACCGATTGAACACTGAAGCTTTCTTT. The genes are TRBV6-8 and TRBJ1-1; D is undetermined. CDR3 length: 15 residues. Between the trimmed V and J ends, which lost 9 bases and 0 bases, there was a span of 17 bases. Germline CDR1 is MNHGY and CDR2 is SAAAGT.

The chain recombines TRBV15 with TRBJ1-2; D is perhaps TRBD1 (5 bases). Germline CDR1 reads LNHNV; CDR2 reads YYDKDF (reference sequence). There are 17 residues in the CDR3. V shed 4 bases and J shed 4 bases, with 22 bases lying between them. This CDR3 is CATSKVRGRTDGYGYTF. Here the CDR3 DNA reads TGTGCCACCAGCAAGGTAAGGGGACGGACCGATGGCTATGGCTACACCTTC.

The chain is built from TRBV6-8 and TRBJ2-6; D gene unclear. This CDR3 is built from 15 residues. The V gene lost 0 bases and the J gene lost 2 bases, with 5 bases spanning the gap. In germline, CDR1 is MNHGY, CDR2 SAAAGT. CDR3: CASSYSGTGANVLTF. CDR3 bases: TGTGCCAGCAGTTACTCTGGAACTGGGGCCAACGTCCTGACTTTC.